A selection of T cell receptor beta chains follows, all from one sample in a study of T-cell memory formation after mild COVID-19. TCRdb recomputed calls from the 5' RACE reads with MiXCR, one row per CDR3 protein. The profile shows 150,000 to 200,000 distinct CDR3 sequences, roughly 23% of them singletons. What was sequenced was PBMCs or a T cell subset sorted from them (not recorded which). These receptors were collected from an adult woman who had mild COVID-19 (a few samples of this study predate the infection). Cell type and time point are not known. Each CDR3 is given with its conserved first and last residue. Fields, in order: CDR3 length, clone size, D gene, J gene, V gene, CDR3 protein, CDR3 DNA. D genes are given only for firm matches. A row's size may be missing; if present it is once, few, many or a size class.

len: 16; abundance: .; d_gene: TRBD2; j_gene: TRBJ2-7; v_gene: TRBV5-4; CDR3aa: CASTPSLAGDLYEQYF; CDR3nt: TGTGCCAGCACCCCGAGCCTAGCGGGGGACCTATACGAGCAGTACTTC
len: 14; abundance: many; d_gene: .; j_gene: TRBJ1-5; v_gene: TRBV27; CDR3aa: CASSLGTSNQPQHF; CDR3nt: TGTGCCAGCAGTTTAGGGACCTCCAATCAGCCCCAGCATTTT
len: 16; abundance: .; d_gene: TRBD2; j_gene: TRBJ2-7; v_gene: TRBV11-1; CDR3aa: CASSPSPAGGHYEQYF; CDR3nt: TGTGCCAGCAGCCCCTCCCCAGCGGGAGGGCACTACGAGCAGTACTTC
len: 18; abundance: few; d_gene: TRBD1; j_gene: TRBJ2-1; v_gene: TRBV7-6; CDR3aa: CASSSTPGTASSYNEQFF; CDR3nt: TGTGCCAGCAGCTCCACACCCGGGACAGCAAGCTCCTACAATGAGCAGTTCTTC
len: 14; abundance: .; d_gene: TRBD1; j_gene: TRBJ2-5; v_gene: TRBV5-1; CDR3aa: CASSWDSYKETQYF; CDR3nt: TGCGCCAGCAGCTGGGACAGTTACAAAGAGACCCAGTACTTC
len: 13; abundance: few; d_gene: TRBD1; j_gene: TRBJ2-7; v_gene: TRBV29-1; CDR3aa: CSVVRTGADEQYF; CDR3nt: TGCAGCGTCGTTAGGACAGGGGCGGACGAGCAGTACTTC
len: 15; abundance: .; d_gene: TRBD1; j_gene: TRBJ2-4; v_gene: TRBV5-1; CDR3aa: CASSHGTGFTNIQYF; CDR3nt: TGCGCCAGCAGCCACGGGACAGGGTTTACAAACATTCAGTACTTC
len: 17; abundance: .; d_gene: .; j_gene: TRBJ2-1; v_gene: TRBV2; CDR3aa: CASSEVYSGPHNNEQFF; CDR3nt: TGTGCCAGCAGTGAAGTTTATTCCGGACCCCACAACAATGAGCAGTTCTTC
len: 15; abundance: .; d_gene: TRBD1; j_gene: TRBJ2-5; v_gene: TRBV10-3; CDR3aa: CAISESGTGEETQYF; CDR3nt: TGTGCCATCAGTGAGTCCGGGACAGGGGAAGAGACCCAGTACTTC
len: 17; abundance: .; d_gene: TRBD1; j_gene: TRBJ1-1; v_gene: TRBV4-1; CDR3aa: CASSHFGTGERGPEAFF; CDR3nt: TGCGCCAGCAGCCATTTCGGGACAGGGGAACGGGGGCCTGAAGCTTTCTTT
len: 18; abundance: .; d_gene: TRBD2; j_gene: TRBJ2-3; v_gene: TRBV29-1; CDR3aa: CSVFRLAGDFGLTDTQYF; CDR3nt: TGCAGCGTTTTCCGACTAGCGGGAGATTTCGGGCTCACAGATACGCAGTATTTT
len: 15; abundance: few; d_gene: TRBD1; j_gene: TRBJ1-1; v_gene: TRBV25-1; CDR3aa: CASSDPTGGYTEAFF; CDR3nt: TGTGCCAGCAGTGACCCGACAGGGGGCTACACTGAAGCTTTCTTT
len: 16; abundance: .; d_gene: TRBD1; j_gene: TRBJ1-2; v_gene: TRBV2; CDR3aa: CASSLHRDREDYGYTF; CDR3nt: TGTGCCAGTTCGCTTCACCGGGACAGGGAGGACTATGGCTACACCTTC
len: 15; abundance: .; d_gene: .; j_gene: TRBJ1-4; v_gene: TRBV12-3/TRBV12-4; CDR3aa: CASSWPGQTNEKLFF; CDR3nt: TGTGCCAGCAGCTGGCCTGGACAGACTAATGAAAAACTGTTTTTT
len: 17; abundance: .; d_gene: .; j_gene: TRBJ2-7; v_gene: TRBV21-1; CDR3aa: CASSSRTGRPLSYEQYF; CDR3nt: TGTGCCAGCAGCTCCCGAACGGGACGGCCCCTATCCTACGAGCAGTACTTC
len: 14; abundance: .; d_gene: TRBD1; j_gene: TRBJ1-6; v_gene: TRBV13; CDR3aa: CASSEGQGNSPLHF; CDR3nt: TGTGCCAGCAGCGAGGGACAGGGGAACTCACCCCTCCACTTT
len: 15; abundance: few; d_gene: TRBD2; j_gene: TRBJ2-5; v_gene: TRBV6-1; CDR3aa: CASSTGLAGGKTQYF; CDR3nt: TGTGCCAGCAGTACCGGACTAGCGGGAGGGAAGACCCAGTACTTC
len: 14; abundance: few; d_gene: TRBD1; j_gene: TRBJ1-2; v_gene: TRBV7-2; CDR3aa: CASSRTGGGYGYTF; CDR3nt: TGTGCCAGCAGCCGGACAGGGGGCGGCTATGGCTACACCTTC
len: 14; abundance: .; d_gene: TRBD1; j_gene: TRBJ1-5; v_gene: TRBV6-1; CDR3aa: CASGPRQGNQPQHF; CDR3nt: TGTGCCAGCGGGCCACGACAGGGGAATCAGCCCCAGCATTTT
len: 15; abundance: .; d_gene: .; j_gene: TRBJ1-5; v_gene: TRBV4-1; CDR3aa: CASTLQFYSNQPQHF; CDR3nt: TGCGCCAGCACGCTCCAGTTCTATAGCAATCAGCCCCAGCATTTT
len: 17; abundance: few; d_gene: .; j_gene: TRBJ2-7; v_gene: TRBV7-2; CDR3aa: CASSLGERGGGAYEQYF; CDR3nt: TGTGCCAGCAGCCTCGGAGAGAGGGGCGGAGGGGCGTACGAGCAGTACTTC
len: 14; abundance: few; d_gene: TRBD1; j_gene: TRBJ2-1; v_gene: TRBV9; CDR3aa: CASSTSPTGAEQFF; CDR3nt: TGTGCCAGCAGCACAAGCCCGACAGGGGCTGAGCAGTTCTTC
len: 15; abundance: .; d_gene: .; j_gene: TRBJ2-1; v_gene: TRBV2; CDR3aa: CASSPFRGSGNEQFF; CDR3nt: TGTGCCAGCAGCCCCTTTCGAGGATCGGGCAATGAGCAGTTCTTC